The entry below describes one T cell receptor beta chain. No cognate antigen has been identified for it. Per-nucleotide qualities are absent, and no much larger clonotype sits a single base away. Compared with germline, V lacks 2 bases and J lacks 1 base; bases without a gene match: 4. The CDR3 sequence holds 17 residues, the cysteine and phenylalanine included. The retained sequence is limited to the CDR3, 51 bases, with the frame set at the first base. The germline V gene (reference sequence) supplies CDR1 SEHNR and CDR2 FQNEAQ. This sample stems from a study of follicular helper T cells after annual influenza vaccination (TCRdb year 2017). Turning to the overall study: Blood was drawn on days 0, 7 and 28 after each seasonal influenza vaccination. To look at recall of cTfh clones, some subjects were tracked through successive annual vaccinations covering the 2013-2014, 2014-2015 and 2015-2016 seasons. One week after vaccination, a second recruited cohort of about eleven subjects (Table S1) displayed a similar ICOS+CD38+ cTfh response. The 2013-2014 samples were cryopreserved, while the 2015 samples were processed right after collection. Multi-year samples were available for six subjects, with four spanning two vaccination seasons and two spanning three seasons. Results the study describes overall, beyond this receptor: Day 7 ICOS+CD38+ clones were most often found later in ICOS-CD38- cTfh, suggesting that subset may serve as a memory reservoir. ICOS+CD38+ cTfh clonality correlated with the frequency of that population, and its change correlated with the change in circulating plasmablast frequency. A recurrent oligoclonal ICOS+CD38+ cTfh response containing tetramer and AIM influenza-specific clonotypes was recalled by successive annual vaccinations. Because only about 9-21% of the analyzed cells gave productive TCRB sequences, there was no way to sample rare clonotypes.

The time point label here, explained by the study, means: 2014-2015 season, 7 days after vaccination. TCRB sequencing was used to follow sorted CD4 subsets from the blood of adults before and after they were given the seasonal inactivated influenza vaccine (Fluvarix). To be eligible, subjects had to live in the community and must not have received influenza vaccine in the previous 6 months. Subjects were excluded for influenza vaccine contraindications, substance abuse, HIV/AIDS, active malignancy, immunomodulatory medication, or active illness such as respiratory infection. At each time point, roughly 35 to 110 mL of blood was collected. Non-naive CD4+CXCR5+PD-1+ cells were defined as circulating Tfh and were sorted into two fractions, ICOS+CD38+ and ICOS-CD38-. Ficoll-Paque PLUS or SepMate separation was used to isolate PBMC. Before DNA extraction, cell subsets were sorted from PBMC on a BD FACS Aria.

The library was obtained by the immunoSEQ multiplex PCR assay. Adaptive Biotechnologies handled the TCRB amplification, library preparation, sequencing and preliminary bioinformatics at Survey level resolution. For TCRB sequencing, genomic DNA from the sorted cTfh populations was amplified by multiplex PCR. The authors processed their data as follows. Clonality was calculated in R as 1 minus normalized Shannon entropy, and the Gini index was computed with the R package ineq. Overlap score was defined as the summed counts of shared sequences divided by the total counts of all sequences in both compared samples. Significance of shared clonotypes was assessed by Fisher's exact test, with a theoretical repertoire of 10^7 TCRB sequences assumed. Not all clones reach the TCRdb copy of this immuneACCESS table, which keeps in-frame sequences only. Checked studies attribute under half of the gap to unresolved V genes and leave the rest unexplained. V and J calls and clone size are copied from that table; D and trimming were computed from the DNA. For this sample there are about 7,800 clones; approximately 82% appear just once. The ten largest clones capture about 2% of the sample.

Sequences were derived from CXCR5+ CD38- circulating T follicular helper cells from blood, sampled 7 days after influenza vaccination. What this sample's cell subset or site label stands for: circulating Tfh, non-naive CD4+CXCR5+PD-1+ (ICOS+CD38+ or ICOS-CD38-). This sequence uses TRBV7-9 and TRBJ2-1; the junction holds 11 bases that match TRBD1. This clonotype was obtained from an adult who received the influenza vaccine. CDR3 region: CASSLRGQGESYNEQFF. The sequenced DNA is TGTGCCAGCAGCTTAAGGGGACAGGGGGAGTCCTACAATGAGCAGTTCTTC.